A selection of T cell receptor beta chains follows, all from one sample in a study of blood T cell repertoires in COVID-19. Profiling relied on immunoSEQ multiplex PCR, and the TCRdb table lists in-frame clones only, not all of them. The table includes around 200,000 clones, around 82% detected once. Sequencing was performed on peripheral blood. These receptors originate from a woman in her seventies with acute or convalescent COVID-19. CDR3s include the opening cysteine and the closing phenylalanine or tryptophan. A D gene is named only where the DNA matches it firmly. Clone size is shown for a subset of rows, as once, few, many or a class of expanded clone.

D | J | V | size | DNA | CDR3
. | TRBJ2-7 | TRBV12-3/TRBV12-4 | . | TGTGCCAGCAGTTTAAGGGAGAGCTACGAGCAGTACTTC | CASSLRESYEQYF
TRBD2 | TRBJ2-7 | TRBV10-3 | . | TGTGCCATCGGGGCCGCGGGAGGCAGCTCCTACGAGCAGTACTTC | CAIGAAGGSSYEQYF
TRBD2 | TRBJ2-7 | TRBV29-1 | . | TGCAGCGTTGAACTAGCGGCCACCTACGAGCAGTACTTC | CSVELAATYEQYF
. | TRBJ2-7 | TRBV2 | few | TGTGCCAGCAGTAGGGACTGGGGGACTGAGCAGTACTTC | CASSRDWGTEQYF
. | TRBJ2-7 | TRBV27 | . | TGTGCCAGCAGTCGCGGGATCGTAGGCTCCTACGAGCAGTACTTC | CASSRGIVGSYEQYF
TRBD2 | TRBJ2-7 | TRBV5-4 | . | TGTGCCAGCAGGCAGACTAGCGGGAGCTACGAGCAGTACTTC | CASRQTSGSYEQYF
. | TRBJ2-7 | TRBV6-5 | . | TGTGCCAGCAGTCGTCAGGGTTATTACGAGCAGTACTTC | CASSRQGYYEQYF
. | TRBJ2-1 | TRBV18 | . | TGTGCCAGCTCACCACCGCTAGCGAGCTCCTACAATGAGCAGTTCTTC | CASSPPLASSYNEQFF
. | TRBJ1-2 | TRBV19 | . | TGTGCCAGTAGTATAGCTGGAGACTATGGCTACACCTTC | CASSIAGDYGYTF
TRBD1 | TRBJ2-3 | TRBV19 | once | TGTGCCAGTGAGAGGACAGGGGGCGGAGATACGCAGTATTTT | CASERTGGGDTQYF
TRBD2 | TRBJ2-1 | TRBV4-1 | once | TGCGCCAGCAGCCAAGAATGGACTAGTAGTTCCTACAATGAGCAGTTCTTC | CASSQEWTSSSYNEQFF